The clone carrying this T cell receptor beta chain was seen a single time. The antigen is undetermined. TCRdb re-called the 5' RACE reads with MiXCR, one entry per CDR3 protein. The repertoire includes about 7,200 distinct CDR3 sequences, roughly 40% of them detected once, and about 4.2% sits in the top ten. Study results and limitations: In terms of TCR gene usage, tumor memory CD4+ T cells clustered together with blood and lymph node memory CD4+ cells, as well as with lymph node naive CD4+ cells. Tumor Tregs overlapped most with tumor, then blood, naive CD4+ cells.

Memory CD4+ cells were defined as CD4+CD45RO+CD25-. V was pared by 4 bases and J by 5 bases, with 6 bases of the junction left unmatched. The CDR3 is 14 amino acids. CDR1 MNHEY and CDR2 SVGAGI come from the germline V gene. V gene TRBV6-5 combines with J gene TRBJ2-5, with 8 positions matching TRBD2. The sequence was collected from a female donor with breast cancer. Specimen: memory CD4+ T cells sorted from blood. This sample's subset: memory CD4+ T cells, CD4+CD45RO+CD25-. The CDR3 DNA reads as TGTGCCAGCAGTTCAAGCGGGGGATGGGAGACCCAGTACTTC. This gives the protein CASSSSGGWETQYF.